This T cell receptor (beta chain) is drawn from a study of CD8 T cells in Susac syndrome (dated by TCRdb to between 2018 and 2021). Background on the whole study: Repertoire sequencing was used to test whether CD8+ T cell activation and differentiation in Susac syndrome was antigen driven. CD8+ T cell repertoire clonality was compared between about 12 healthy donors, approximately 14 Susac syndrome patients and around 15 multiple sclerosis patients. Broad study findings and their caveats: The study acknowledged that relatively few individuals were included in the TCR sequencing and HLA analysis.

RNA was extracted using the RNeasy kit, and roughly 0.45 to 1 microgram was reverse transcribed with random hexamers. TCR beta CDR3 regions were amplified with the immunoSEQ multiplex PCR assay covering 54 Vbeta and 13 Jbeta segments. PCR amplification bias was corrected by using a synthetic template baseline for primer optimization and computational correction. As for the original processing: Reads were annotated to V, D and J genes per IMGT and analyzed with immunoSEQ Analyzer, keeping only productive sequences. Clonality was computed as one minus Shannon entropy normalized by log2 of the number of productive unique sequences. For each patient and control, public and private clones were evaluated within the 100 most prevalent clones. A clone was defined as Susac-specific if it was absent from the healthy and MS cohorts, from more than 850 published viral clones and from other ImmuneACCESS disease sequences. TCRdb trimmed public reads at Q25 via fastp, called clones via MiXCR and kept in-frame beta chains. When rows share a CDR3 protein, they turn into one entry using the most common DNA and genes. Clone size and V and J calls follow TCRdb, not the original study. This sample holds tens of thousands of distinct CDR3 sequences; 91% were observed only once. The ten largest clones represent around 0.49% of the sample.

The CDR3 measures 14 amino acids from cysteine to phenylalanine. The only DNA kept is the CDR3, 42 bases in frame from the first base. CDR1 and CDR2, per the germline V gene (reference sequence), are PRHDT and FYEKMQ. Germline trimming: 6 bases from V, 0 bases from J; junction bases outside gene matches: 2. Worth noting for this clonotype: Its cognate antigen has yet to be identified. No per-base quality is available; no much larger clone lies one base away.

High-throughput TCR beta sequencing profiled peripheral blood CD8+ and CD4+ T cells from healthy donors, Susac syndrome patients and multiple sclerosis patients. Multiple sclerosis controls were treatment-naive patients with stable or active relapsing-remitting disease fulfilling revised McDonald criteria. CD8+ TEMRA cells were enriched by FACS, while bulk CD8+ and CD4+ T cells were purified by magnetic negative isolation. Blood was drawn into EDTA tubes, processed within 24 hours, and PBMCs were isolated by density gradient centrifugation. PBMCs intended for TCR sequencing were cryopreserved in liquid nitrogen and thawed later in a water bath at 37 degrees C. The sorted or isolated CD4+, CD8+ and CD8+ TEMRA cells reached a purity of at least 90%.

The clonotype comes from a human donor with multiple sclerosis. In this chain, TRBV13 is recombined with TRBJ2-1, and 7 junctional nucleotides match TRBD1. The sequencing sample was made of CD8+ T cells from PBMCs. The CDR3 region has the sequence CASSPGGSYNEQFF. The nucleotide sequence reads as follows: TGTGCCAGCAGTCCAGGGGGCTCCTACAATGAGCAGTTCTTC.